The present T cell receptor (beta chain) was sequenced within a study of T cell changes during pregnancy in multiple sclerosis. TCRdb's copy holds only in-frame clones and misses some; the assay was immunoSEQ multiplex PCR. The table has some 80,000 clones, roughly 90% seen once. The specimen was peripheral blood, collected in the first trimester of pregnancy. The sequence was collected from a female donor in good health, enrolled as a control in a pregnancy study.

Here the CDR3 reads CASPTSEGGQCDEQFF. CDR3 coding DNA: TGTGCCAGTCCGACGTCAGAGGGGGGGCAGTGCGATGAGCAGTTCTTC. V is TRBV19 and J is TRBJ2-1; D possibly corresponds to TRBD2 (7 bases). V was trimmed by 8 bases and J by 8 bases, leaving 25 bases between them. Looked up from germline, CDR1 is LNHDA and CDR2 is SQIVND (reference sequence). CDR3 length: 16 residues.